Sequencing of this TCR beta chain was carried out in a study of cytomegalovirus exposure and HLA in healthy donors. General observations from the study: CMV serostatus alone was available as immune exposure information. A later analysis reportedly found that, within productive TCRs, an Asian-associated ancestry cluster had fewer N-insertions than the mean observed across the roughly 700 donors.

It was with 60 Vbeta and 13 Jbeta primers that the PCR ran. Repertoires were generated with immunoSEQ multiplex PCR, while TCRdb's copy carries only in-frame clones and drops some. The data show about 150,000 clones, with approximately 80% seen just once and around 5.6% held by the top ten. This clone was recorded only once. As yet, its antigen is unknown. The germline gives CDR1 LNHDA, CDR2 SQIVND (reference sequence). Losses at the gene ends were 2 bases for V and 2 bases for J; bases not matched to a gene: 5. This CDR3 spans 15 amino acids. V gene TRBV19 combines with J gene TRBJ2-5; 7 nucleotides line up with TRBD1. The sample was PBMCs. The clonotype was recovered from a woman aged 40 to 49 in good health and CMV-seropositive. The CDR3 sequence is CASSIRQGLQETQYF. DNA of the CDR3: TGTGCCAGTAGTATAAGACAGGGCCTACAAGAGACCCAGTACTTC.